At least ten counts were recorded for the clone carrying this TCR beta chain. This record comes from a study of blood T cell repertoires in COVID-19. Study overall: There were acute and convalescent COVID-19 samples, and they came from the United States, Italy and Spain. In each case, the material was cDNA or gDNA derived from T cells, B-cell-depleted T cells, or PBMCs.

Germline values: CDR1 MNHEY, CDR2 SMNVEV (reference sequence). This CDR3 region has 15 residues. V was shortened by 5 bases and J by 5 bases, with 16 bases between the two germline ends. Profiling relied on immunoSEQ multiplex PCR, and the TCRdb table lists in-frame clones only, not all of them. Altogether tens of thousands of clones are present, 65% to 85% being singletons, with the ten largest covering just over 20%. Sequenced input: peripheral blood. The receptor was isolated from a woman older than 75 with active or convalescent COVID-19. V usage is TRBV27 and J usage is TRBJ1-5; D may be TRBD1 (6 bases). The CDR3 loop is CASSPGRGGHQPQHF. The CDR3, as DNA: TGTGCCAGCAGTCCGGGCAGGGGCGGGCATCAGCCCCAGCATTTT.